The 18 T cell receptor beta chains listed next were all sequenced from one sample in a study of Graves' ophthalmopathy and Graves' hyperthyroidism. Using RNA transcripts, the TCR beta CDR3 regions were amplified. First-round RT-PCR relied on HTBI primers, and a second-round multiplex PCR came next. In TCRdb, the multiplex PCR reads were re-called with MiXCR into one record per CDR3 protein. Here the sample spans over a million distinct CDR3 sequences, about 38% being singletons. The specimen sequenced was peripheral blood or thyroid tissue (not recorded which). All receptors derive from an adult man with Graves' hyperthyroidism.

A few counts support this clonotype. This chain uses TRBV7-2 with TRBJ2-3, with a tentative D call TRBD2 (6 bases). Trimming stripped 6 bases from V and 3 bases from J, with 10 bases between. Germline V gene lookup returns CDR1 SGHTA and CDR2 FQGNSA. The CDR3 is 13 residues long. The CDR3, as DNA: TGTGCCAGCAGTTGGGGGGATACAGATACGCAGTATTTT. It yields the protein CASSWGDTDTQYF. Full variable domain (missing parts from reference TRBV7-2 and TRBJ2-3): GAGVSQSPSNKVTEKGKDVELRCDPISGHTALYWYRQSLGQGLEFLIYFQGNSAPDKSGLPSDRFSAERTGGSVSTLTIQRTQQEDSAVYLCASSWGDTDTQYFGPGTRLTVL.

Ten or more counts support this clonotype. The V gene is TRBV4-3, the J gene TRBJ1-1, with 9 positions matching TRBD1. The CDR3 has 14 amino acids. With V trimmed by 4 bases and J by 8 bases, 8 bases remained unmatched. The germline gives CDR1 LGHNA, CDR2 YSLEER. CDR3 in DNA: TGCGCCAGCAGCCCCCATCCCGGACAGGGGGAAGCTTTCTTT. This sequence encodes CASSPHPGQGEAFF.

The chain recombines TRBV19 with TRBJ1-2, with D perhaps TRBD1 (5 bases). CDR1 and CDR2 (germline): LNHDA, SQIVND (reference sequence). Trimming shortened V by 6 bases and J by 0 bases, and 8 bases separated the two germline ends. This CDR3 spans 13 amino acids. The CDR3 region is CASRTAANYGYTF. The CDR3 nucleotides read TGTGCCAGTAGGACAGCAGCTAACTATGGCTACACCTTC.

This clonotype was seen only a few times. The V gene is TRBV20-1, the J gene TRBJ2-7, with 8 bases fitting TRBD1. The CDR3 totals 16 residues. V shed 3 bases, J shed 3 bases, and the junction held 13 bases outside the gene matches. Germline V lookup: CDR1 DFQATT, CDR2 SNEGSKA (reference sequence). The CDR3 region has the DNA TGCAGTGCTAGGGTCCCGGTAGGACAGGGTTTCTACGAGCAGTACTTC. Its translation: CSARVPVGQGFYEQYF.

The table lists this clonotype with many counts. The CDR3 nucleotides read TGTGCCAGCAGAGGACCTGGGGAGCAGTACTTC. The encoded protein is CASRGPGEQYF. The J gene is TRBJ2-7, the V gene TRBV12-3 or TRBV12-4, with unresolved D. The germline V and J ends were trimmed by 6 bases and 7 bases, with 10 bases remaining between them. This CDR3 contains 11 residues.

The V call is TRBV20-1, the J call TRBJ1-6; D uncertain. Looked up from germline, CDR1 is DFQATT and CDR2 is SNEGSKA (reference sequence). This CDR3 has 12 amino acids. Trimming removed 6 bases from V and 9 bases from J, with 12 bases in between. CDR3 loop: CSASWAGSPLHF. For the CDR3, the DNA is TGCAGTGCCTCCTGGGCTGGTTCACCCCTCCACTTT.

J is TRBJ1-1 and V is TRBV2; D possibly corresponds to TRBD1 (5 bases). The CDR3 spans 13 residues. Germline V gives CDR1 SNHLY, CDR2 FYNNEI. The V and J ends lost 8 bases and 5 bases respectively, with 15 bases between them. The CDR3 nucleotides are TGTGCCAGCGATGGGGACGGAGGGACTGAAGCTTTCTTT. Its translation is CASDGDGGTEAFF.

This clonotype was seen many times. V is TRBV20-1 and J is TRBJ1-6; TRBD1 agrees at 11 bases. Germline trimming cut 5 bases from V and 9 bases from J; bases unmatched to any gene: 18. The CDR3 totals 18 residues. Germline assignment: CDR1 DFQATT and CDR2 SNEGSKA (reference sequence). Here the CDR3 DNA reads TGCAGTGCTGGTCGGACAGGGGGCCTCGATATAGTGGGTTCACCCCTCCACTTT. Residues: CSAGRTGGLDIVGSPLHF.

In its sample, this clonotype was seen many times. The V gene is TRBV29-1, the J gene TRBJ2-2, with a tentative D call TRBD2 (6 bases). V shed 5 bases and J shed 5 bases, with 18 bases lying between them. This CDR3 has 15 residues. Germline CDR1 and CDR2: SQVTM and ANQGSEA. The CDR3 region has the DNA TGCAGCGTTTTATTGGCGGGGCGCGGAACCGGGGAGCTGTTTTTT. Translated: CSVLLAGRGTGELFF.

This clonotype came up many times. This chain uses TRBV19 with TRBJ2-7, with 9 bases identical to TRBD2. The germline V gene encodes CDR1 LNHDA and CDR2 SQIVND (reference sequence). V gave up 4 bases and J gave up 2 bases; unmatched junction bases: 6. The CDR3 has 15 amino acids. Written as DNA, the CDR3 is TGTGCCAGTAGTAGCTTGACTAGCGGTCCCTACGAGCAGTACTTC. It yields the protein CASSSLTSGPYEQYF.

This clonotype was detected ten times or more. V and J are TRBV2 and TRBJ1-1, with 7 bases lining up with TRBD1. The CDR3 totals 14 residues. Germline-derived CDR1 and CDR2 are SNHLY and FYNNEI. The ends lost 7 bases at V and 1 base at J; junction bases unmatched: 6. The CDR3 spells CASKETGKNTEAFF. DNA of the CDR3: TGTGCCAGCAAAGAGACAGGGAAGAACACTGAAGCTTTCTTT.

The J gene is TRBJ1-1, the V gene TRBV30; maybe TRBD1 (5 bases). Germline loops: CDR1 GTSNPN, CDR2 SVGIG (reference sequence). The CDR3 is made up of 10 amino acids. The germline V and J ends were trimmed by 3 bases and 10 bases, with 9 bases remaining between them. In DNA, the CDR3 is TGTGCCTGGAGAGCGGGGGTAGCTTTCTTT. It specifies CAWRAGVAFF.

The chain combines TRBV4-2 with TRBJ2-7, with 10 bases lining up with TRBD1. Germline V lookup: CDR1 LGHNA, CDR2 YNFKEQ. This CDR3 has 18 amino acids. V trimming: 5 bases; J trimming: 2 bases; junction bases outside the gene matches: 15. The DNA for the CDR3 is TGTGCCAGCAGCTTGGTCCCGAGGGGGGGGACAGGGGCCTACGAGCAGTACTTC. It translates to CASSLVPRGGTGAYEQYF.

The CDR3: CAISAGEAFF. Here the CDR3 DNA reads TGTGCCATCAGTGCGGGAGAAGCTTTCTTT. The gene calls are TRBV10-3 and TRBJ1-1; D gene ambiguous. V was shortened by 4 bases and J by 8 bases, with 5 bases between the two germline ends. Germline-derived CDR1 and CDR2 are ENHRY and SYGVKD. This CDR3 has 10 amino acids.

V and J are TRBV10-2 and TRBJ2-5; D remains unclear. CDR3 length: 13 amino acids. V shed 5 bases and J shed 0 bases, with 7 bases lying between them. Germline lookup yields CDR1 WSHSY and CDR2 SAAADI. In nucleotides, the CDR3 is TGCGCCAGCAGTAAGGAGTACCAAGAGACCCAGTACTTC. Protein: CASSKEYQETQYF.

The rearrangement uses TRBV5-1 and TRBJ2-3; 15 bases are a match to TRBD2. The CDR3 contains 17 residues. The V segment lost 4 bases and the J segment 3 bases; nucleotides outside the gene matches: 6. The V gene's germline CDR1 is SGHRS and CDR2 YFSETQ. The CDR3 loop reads CASSIGTSGRRTDTQYF. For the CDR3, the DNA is TGCGCCAGCAGCATCGGGACTAGCGGGAGGCGGACAGATACGCAGTATTTT.

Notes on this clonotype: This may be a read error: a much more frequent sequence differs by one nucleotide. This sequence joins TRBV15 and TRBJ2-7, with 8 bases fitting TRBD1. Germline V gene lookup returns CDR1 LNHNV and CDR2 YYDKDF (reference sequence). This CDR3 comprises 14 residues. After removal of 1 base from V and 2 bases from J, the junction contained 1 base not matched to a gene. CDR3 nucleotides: TGTGCCACCAGCAGAGTGACAGGGGCCTACGAGCAGTACTTC. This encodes CATSRVTGAYEQYF.

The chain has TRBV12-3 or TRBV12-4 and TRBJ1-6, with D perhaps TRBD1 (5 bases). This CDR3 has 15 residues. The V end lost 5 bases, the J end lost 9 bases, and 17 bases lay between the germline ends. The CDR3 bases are TGTGCCAGCAGTCCCCCGGGCAGGGCTGCTTCACCCCTCCACTTT. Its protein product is CASSPPGRAASPLHF.